This TCR beta chain was retrieved from a study of STAT5B mutations in CD4+ large granular lymphocyte leukemia. General observations from the study: Without putative leukemic clones, patient CD4-sorted repertoires remained more clonal than healthy CD4+ repertoires. Main leukemic clonotypes were patient-specific, but roughly 23% appeared at low frequency elsewhere. TRBV06-family usage was enriched in top patient clones (8/27) versus controls (2/35).

Turning to this clone: No antigen is known for it.

The CDR3 is made up of 16 amino acids. Per germline, CDR1 SGHKS and CDR2 YYEKEE (reference sequence). Unmatched junction bases numbered 3, after V lost 4 bases and J lost 1 base. This was a survey-level run. Profiled with immunoSEQ multiplex PCR; TCRdb holds only in-frame clones, not every one. The sample contains about 30,000 clones, around 82% of which appear only once. The specimen sequenced was CD4+ T cells from blood buffy coats. The TCR originated in a human donor in good health. The chain carries TRBV5-5 and TRBJ2-5; TRBD2 agrees at 14 bases. This chain's CDR3 is CASSGTSGGFQETQYF. In DNA, the CDR3 is TGTGCCAGCAGCGGGACTAGCGGGGGATTCCAAGAGACCCAGTACTTC.